The 18 T cell receptor beta chains given below trace back to one sample, sequenced in a study of CD8+CD57+ T cells in acquired aplastic anemia (dated by TCRdb to the late 2010s). Patients chosen for sequencing had shown expansion of CD8+CD57+ cells by flow cytometry. Sequencing took place on an Illumina HiSeq 2000. Genomic DNA served as template for TCR beta VDJ combination and CDR3 sequence profiling. TCRdb itself trimmed the public reads at Q25 with fastp, ran MiXCR and retained productive beta chains. Records with the same CDR3 protein are collapsed into one entry carrying the most frequent genes and DNA. Within this sample are some 140,000 distinct CDR3 sequences, with 52% of them counted one time only. Approximately 12% of the sample lies in the top ten. What was sequenced was sorted CD4+, CD8+, or CD8+CD57+ T cells (not recorded which) from PBMCs. These receptors all stem from a human donor with aplastic anemia.

The chain carries TRBV29-1 and TRBJ2-2; D perhaps matches TRBD1 (5 bases). Between the trimmed V and J ends, which lost 3 bases and 4 bases, there was a span of 6 bases. This CDR3 is built from 12 residues. The germline V gene encodes CDR1 SQVTM and CDR2 ANQGSEA. The CDR3 region is CSVDRATGELFF. In DNA form, the CDR3 reads TGCAGCGTTGACAGGGCCACCGGGGAGCTGTTTTTT.

The sample holds many counts of this clonotype. The rearrangement joins TRBV29-1 to TRBJ2-7, with 9 bases fitting TRBD1. Per germline, CDR1 SQVTM and CDR2 ANQGSEA. CDR3 length: 15 residues. V shed 0 bases and J 3 bases; nucleotides not matched to a gene: 6. The CDR3 DNA follows: TGCAGCGTTGAAGAGGCGGGACAGGGCTTCTACGAGCAGTACTTC. This codes for CSVEEAGQGFYEQYF.

This clonotype was counted ten times or more. The chain recombines TRBV20-1 with TRBJ1-3; D unresolved. V dropped 5 bases and J dropped 0 bases, with 14 bases sitting between them. The CDR3 totals 15 residues. CDR1 and CDR2 from the germline V gene are DFQATT and SNEGSKA (reference sequence). The CDR3: CSASPQEFSGNTIYF. CDR3 nucleotide sequence: TGCAGTGCTTCCCCCCAGGAGTTCTCTGGAAACACCATATATTTT.

Points on this clonotype: One end of the junction varies from germline; a read error may be responsible. The chain employs TRBV15 and TRBJ2-5; possibly TRBD1 or TRBD2 for D (6 bases each). This CDR3 has 14 amino acids. Germline CDR1 and CDR2: LNHNV and YYDKDF (reference sequence). As DNA, the CDR3 is TGTGCCACCAGCACCAGGGTCACGGGGGCCCCCGTCTTCTTC. Its protein is CATSTRVTGAPVFF.

The chain links TRBV10-3 to TRBJ2-7; D is unclear. There are 13 residues in the CDR3. Trimming left V 6 bases short and J 2 bases short, with 11 bases between. The germline gives CDR1 ENHRY, CDR2 SYGVKD. CDR3 loop: CAIRPGPPYEQYF. The CDR3 DNA follows: TGTGCCATCAGACCGGGTCCTCCCTACGAGCAGTACTTC.

This chain links TRBV19 with TRBJ1-4, with a tentative D call TRBD1 (5 bases). The CDR3 totals 13 residues. CDR1 LNHDA and CDR2 SQIVND come from the germline V gene (reference sequence). V was shortened by 3 bases and J by 8 bases, with 10 bases between the two germline ends. The CDR3 nucleotides read TGTGCCAGTAGTATGGGCAGGGAAGAAAAACTGTTTTTT. Amino acid sequence: CASSMGREEKLFF.

This chain joins TRBV24-1 and TRBJ2-5; no clear D. Trimming cost V 1 base and J 3 bases, with 11 bases left between them. Germline assignment: CDR1 KGHDR and CDR2 SFDVKD. This CDR3 is built from 15 residues. The CDR3 reads CATSDLMAPEETQYF. In DNA, the CDR3 is TGTGCCACCAGTGATTTAATGGCTCCAGAAGAGACCCAGTACTTC.

V usage is TRBV29-1 and J usage is TRBJ2-1, with D unresolved. From germline, CDR1 is SQVTM and CDR2 ANQGSEA. Between the trimmed V and J ends, which lost 4 bases and 9 bases, there was a span of 13 bases. CDR3 size: 12 residues. In DNA form, the CDR3 reads TGCAGCGTTGCACCCGATTTAACTGAGCAGTTCTTC. This gives the protein CSVAPDLTEQFF.

The V and J genes are TRBV20-1 and TRBJ1-6, with TRBD1 matching 9 bases. The CDR3 is 13 residues long. Germline CDR1 reads DFQATT; CDR2 reads SNEGSKA (reference sequence). Unmatched junction bases numbered 5, after V lost 4 bases and J lost 10 bases. Here the CDR3 DNA reads TGCAGTGCTAAACAGGGGGCGGCCTCACCCCTCCACTTT. Protein product: CSAKQGAASPLHF.

The V call is TRBV29-1, the J call TRBJ1-2; tentative D call: TRBD1 (5 bases). CDR1 SQVTM and CDR2 ANQGSEA come from the germline V gene. Trimming took off 4 bases at V and 2 bases at J, with 14 bases between the two ends. This CDR3 is 14 amino acids long. The CDR3 coding sequence is TGCAGCGTTGTCCCCGCAGGGAGAAACTATGGCTACACCTTC. Translation: CSVVPAGRNYGYTF.

This clonotype occurred a few times. This may arise from a read error, as a much more abundant clone is one base away. This chain connects TRBV5-6 to TRBJ2-3, with D perhaps being TRBD1 or TRBD2 (5 bases each). Germline values: CDR1 SGHDT, CDR2 YYEEEE. CDR3 length equals 14 residues. CDR3: CASSLAGKITEGHF. DNA for the CDR3: TGTGCCAGCAGCTTGGCAGGGAAGATCACAGAGGGGCATTTT.

For this clonotype: Relative to the germline gene, one junction end is altered; a read error may explain this. This rearrangement joins TRBV27 to TRBJ2-2, with D maybe TRBD2 (6 bases). Germline lookup yields CDR1 MNHEY and CDR2 SMNVEV (reference sequence). The CDR3 spans 14 residues. The CDR3 nucleotides read TGTGCCTGCAGTTTATCGGGGGATACCGGGGAGCTGTTTTTT. This sequence encodes CACSLSGDTGELFF.

This clonotype was detected many times. This rearrangement joins TRBV6-1 to TRBJ2-5; D not resolved. Per the germline V gene, CDR1 is MNHNS and CDR2 is SASEGT. The V end lost 2 bases, the J end lost 4 bases, and 8 bases lay between the germline ends. The CDR3 covers 13 residues. The CDR3 DNA is TGTGCCAGCAGTGAAATTATTCGAGAGACCCAGTACTTC. This translates into CASSEIIRETQYF.

In regard to this clonotype: Mismatch with germline at one junction end may stem from a read error. V usage is TRBV5-5 and J usage is TRBJ2-5, with a weak D call TRBD1 (5 bases). This CDR3 contains 14 residues. Looked up from germline, CDR1 is SGHKS and CDR2 is YYEKEE (reference sequence). DNA of the CDR3: TGTGCTAGCAGCACGACAGAGATCGGGGAGACCCAGTACTTC. This gives the protein CASSTTEIGETQYF.

The sample holds a few counts of this clonotype. The chain joins TRBV15 to TRBJ2-7, with 7 bases that match TRBD2. The V gene end was trimmed by 3 bases and the J gene end by 3 bases; junction bases not matched to a gene: 8. Germline CDR1 and CDR2: LNHNV and YYDKDF (reference sequence). The CDR3 is made up of 15 amino acids. Written as DNA, the CDR3 is TGTGCCACCAGCAGTGCGGCTAGCGGTAACTACGAGCAGTACTTC. Protein product: CATSSAASGNYEQYF.

About this clonotype: Compared with germline, one end of the junction differs, possibly owing to a read error. This chain uses TRBV10-3 with TRBJ2-1; tentatively, D is TRBD1 or TRBD2 (5 bases each). CDR1 and CDR2 from the germline V gene are ENHRY and SYGVKD. The CDR3 consists of 14 residues. CDR3 in amino acids: CASSGGHSYNEQFF. The CDR3 DNA reads as TGTGCCAGCAGTGGGGGTCACTCCTACAATGAGCAGTTCTTC.

This clonotype was picked up many times. This chain uses TRBV4-2 with TRBJ2-3, with D possibly TRBD2 on 5 matching bases. The CDR3 totals 17 residues. Germline lookup yields CDR1 LGHNA and CDR2 YNFKEQ. V dropped 0 bases and J dropped 1 base, with 14 bases sitting between them. CDR3 amino acids: CASSQDMEARGTDTQYF. In DNA form, the CDR3 reads TGTGCCAGCAGCCAAGATATGGAAGCGAGGGGCACAGATACGCAGTATTTT.

This clonotype was counted between two and nine times. Given a much more abundant clone one base away, this may be a read error. The chain recombines TRBV5-1 with TRBJ2-7; no clear D gene. The J call could be wrong; TRBJ2-5 is a better fit for the DNA end. Germline lookup yields CDR1 SGHRS and CDR2 YFSETQ. This CDR3 comprises 15 residues. The DNA of the CDR3 is TGCGCCGGCATAGAACGGTCCGGACCTGCGGAGACCCAGTACTTC. The encoded protein is CAGIERSGPAETQYF.